The 25 T cell receptor beta chains presented below share a single source sample, sequenced in a study of blood T cell repertoires in COVID-19. Clones were read by immunoSEQ multiplex PCR, and TCRdb kept only the in-frame ones, dropping some. The sample includes about 46,000 clones, approximately 82% of them seen just once. The sequenced sample was peripheral blood. The origin of the receptors is a woman of 80 years or more with acute or convalescent COVID-19.

The CDR3, as DNA: TGTGCCAGCACAATACCGGACTATGGCTACACCTTC. Translation: CASTIPDYGYTF. The chain has TRBV5-4 and TRBJ1-2, with unresolved D. The CDR3 sequence is 12 residues long. Deletions cut 6 bases from V and 3 bases from J, with 9 bases between. Germline loops: CDR1 SGHNT, CDR2 YYREEE (reference sequence).

The chain uses TRBV7-6 and TRBJ1-2, with D hard to call. The CDR3 contains 15 residues. From germline, CDR1 is SGHVS and CDR2 FNYEAQ. V was pared by 5 bases and J by 5 bases, with 18 bases between. For the CDR3, the DNA is TGTGCCAGCAGCCCCGGCACACAGAGACAATATGGCTACACCTTC. Amino acid sequence: CASSPGTQRQYGYTF.

The gene calls are TRBV5-1 and TRBJ2-2, with D maybe TRBD1 (6 bases). The V gene's germline CDR1 is SGHRS and CDR2 YFSETQ. The CDR3 extends over 15 amino acids. V gave up 2 bases and J gave up 5 bases, with 13 bases separating them. Here the CDR3 reads CASSFTSGATGELFF. In nucleotides, the CDR3 is TGCGCCAGCAGCTTTACATCAGGGGCAACCGGGGAGCTGTTTTTT.

V gene TRBV2 combines with J gene TRBJ1-5, with a weak D call TRBD1 (5 bases). With 3 bases removed from V and 1 base from J, the gap between germline ends came to 10 bases. CDR1 is SNHLY, CDR2 FYNNEI, per germline. This CDR3 is 15 amino acids long. CDR3 bases: TGTGCCAGCAGTGAGCAGGGTGCCAGCAATCAGCCCCAGCATTTT. This codes for CASSEQGASNQPQHF.

V is TRBV6-2 or TRBV6-3 and J is TRBJ2-7; D may be TRBD2 (6 bases). Looked up from germline, CDR1 is MNHEY and CDR2 is SVGEGT. This CDR3 is 12 amino acids long. V gave up 2 bases and J gave up 11 bases, with 13 bases separating them. The CDR3 sequence: CASSYGFGGEYF. The CDR3 coding sequence is TGTGCCAGCAGTTACGGGTTCGGGGGTGAGTACTTC.

This sequence joins TRBV10-3 and TRBJ2-1; 9 nucleotides match TRBD1. Trimming removed 0 bases from V and 7 bases from J; junction bases left unmatched: 7. This CDR3 comprises 16 residues. Germline lookup yields CDR1 ENHRY and CDR2 SYGVKD. The CDR3 bases are TGTGCCATCAGTGAGTCCGGGACAGGGATCAATAATGAGCAGTTCTTC. Translation gives CAISESGTGINNEQFF.

The genes are TRBV9 and TRBJ2-1; 7 bases map to TRBD1. This CDR3 has 15 amino acids. CDR1 SGDLS and CDR2 YYNGEE come from the germline V gene. V lost 2 bases and J lost 6; bases outside the gene matches: 8. CDR3 sequence reads: CASSVIPGQFNEQFF. The CDR3 nucleotides are TGTGCCAGCAGCGTTATCCCGGGACAGTTCAATGAGCAGTTCTTC.

V usage is TRBV10-3 and J usage is TRBJ1-3, with 7 bases that match TRBD1. V shed 3 bases, J shed 4 bases, and the junction held 3 bases outside the gene matches. The CDR3 length is 14 residues. Germline V gene sequence: CDR1 ENHRY, CDR2 SYGVKD. Written as DNA, the CDR3 is TGTGCCATCAGTGACCCGACAGGGGGAAACACCATATATTTT. Its protein is CAISDPTGGNTIYF.

There are a few counts of this clone. The chain has TRBV7-9 and TRBJ1-2, with unresolved D. The CDR3 is 15 residues long. Germline CDR1 SEHNR, CDR2 FQNEAQ (reference sequence). V was trimmed by 1 base and J by 2 bases, leaving 11 bases between them. The CDR3 is CASSLEARQNYGYTF. CDR3 DNA sequence: TGTGCCAGCAGCTTAGAGGCGAGGCAGAACTATGGCTACACCTTC.

The chain has TRBV5-1 and TRBJ1-1; 7 nucleotides match TRBD1. The trim removed 4 bases at V and 5 bases at J, leaving 11 bases unmatched. This CDR3 is built from 15 residues. Per the germline V gene, CDR1 is SGHRS and CDR2 is YFSETQ. The CDR3 DNA reads TGCGCCAGCAGCCTGGAGGTCAGGGGGGATACTGAAGCTTTCTTT. Translated, it gives CASSLEVRGDTEAFF. Together with reference TRBV5-1 and TRBJ1-1, the CDR3 gives the full variable domain: KAGVTQTPRYLIKTRGQQVTLSCSPISGHRSVSWYQQTPGQGLQFLFEYFSETQRNKGNFPGRFSGRQFSNSRSEMNVSTLELGDSALYLCASSLEVRGDTEAFFGQGTRLTVV.

The V call is TRBV6-5, the J call TRBJ2-2, with D unresolved. Germline V lookup: CDR1 MNHEY, CDR2 SVGAGI. The CDR3 is made up of 12 amino acids. V was pared by 6 bases and J by 7 bases, with 9 bases between. This CDR3 reads CASRILYGELFF. CDR3 DNA sequence: TGTGCCAGCAGGATACTTTACGGGGAGCTGTTTTTT.

V gene TRBV3-1 (or the pseudogene TRBV3-2) combines with J gene TRBJ2-4; D gene unclear. Germline assignment: CDR1 LGHDT and CDR2 YNNKEL (reference sequence). V lost 4 bases and J 6 bases, leaving 13 bases between the germline ends. This CDR3 region has 14 residues. CDR3 sequence (DNA): TGTGCCAGCAGCCCCAGTAGGAGTGGAAACATTCAGTACTTC. Its protein is CASSPSRSGNIQYF.

The chain uses TRBV5-1 and TRBJ2-4; possibly TRBD1 for D (5 bases). The CDR3 is 13 amino acids. CDR1 and CDR2 from the germline V gene are SGHRS and YFSETQ. V was clipped by 4 bases and J by 6 bases, with 11 bases between them. The CDR3 DNA is TGCGCCAGCAGCCAGGGATCCCCAAACATTCAGTACTTC. It codes for CASSQGSPNIQYF. Variable domain in full (rest from reference TRBV5-1 and TRBJ2-4): KAGVTQTPRYLIKTRGQQVTLSCSPISGHRSVSWYQQTPGQGLQFLFEYFSETQRNKGNFPGRFSGRQFSNSRSEMNVSTLELGDSALYLCASSQGSPNIQYFGAGTRLSVL.

The V gene is TRBV6-5, the J gene TRBJ1-1; TRBD1 agrees at 10 bases. V lost 7 bases and J lost 7; bases outside the gene matches: 9. This CDR3 contains 14 residues. CDR1 is MNHEY, CDR2 SVGAGI, per germline. CDR3 in DNA: TGTGCCAGCACTCGGAGCGGGACAGGGGTTGAAGCTTTCTTT. It yields the protein CASTRSGTGVEAFF.

CDR3 loop: CATSRDLPGGANEKLFF. The CDR3, as DNA: TGTGCCACCAGCAGAGATCTCCCCGGCGGGGCTAATGAAAAACTGTTTTTT. The chain is built from TRBV15 and TRBJ1-4; D remains unclear. Germline lookup yields CDR1 LNHNV and CDR2 YYDKDF (reference sequence). The CDR3 loop spans 17 amino acids. The V end was cut by 0 bases, the J end by 3 bases, with 14 bases between.

The chain uses TRBV5-1 and TRBJ2-4; 8 bases fit TRBD1. The CDR3 has 17 amino acids. Unmatched junction bases numbered 12, after V lost 4 bases and J lost 3 bases. Germline-derived CDR1 and CDR2 are SGHRS and YFSETQ. Here the CDR3 reads CASSPDGQGWVKNIQYF. The CDR3, as DNA: TGCGCCAGCAGCCCGGACGGACAGGGTTGGGTCAAAAACATTCAGTACTTC.

The rearrangement links TRBV4-1 to TRBJ1-1, with a tentative D call TRBD1 (6 bases). V lost 1 base and J lost 4, with 16 bases in between. The CDR3 sequence is 16 residues long. Germline lookup yields CDR1 MGHRA and CDR2 YSYEKL. The CDR3 region is CASSQAPNRVATEAFF. The CDR3 DNA reads TGCGCCAGCAGCCAAGCCCCGAACAGGGTCGCCACTGAAGCTTTCTTT.

The rearrangement joins TRBV5-1 to TRBJ1-4; 7 bases are shared with TRBD1. Germline values: CDR1 SGHRS, CDR2 YFSETQ. After removal of 4 bases from V and 3 bases from J, the junction contained 9 bases not matched to a gene. This CDR3 spans 16 amino acids. The CDR3 sequence: CASSTNAGQSNEKLFF. CDR3 in DNA: TGCGCCAGCAGCACGAACGCGGGACAGTCTAATGAAAAACTGTTTTTT. Variable domain in full (rest from reference TRBV5-1 and TRBJ1-4): KAGVTQTPRYLIKTRGQQVTLSCSPISGHRSVSWYQQTPGQGLQFLFEYFSETQRNKGNFPGRFSGRQFSNSRSEMNVSTLELGDSALYLCASSTNAGQSNEKLFFGSGTQLSVL.

This rearrangement joins TRBV6-5 to TRBJ2-7, with 7 bases lining up with TRBD1. Trimming cost V 2 bases and J 0 bases; bases outside gene matches: 4. Germline V gives CDR1 MNHEY, CDR2 SVGAGI. This CDR3 comprises 15 residues. CDR3 loop: CASSYGQGDSYEQYF. Written as DNA, the CDR3 is TGTGCCAGCAGTTACGGGCAGGGGGACTCCTACGAGCAGTACTTC.

V and J are TRBV19 and TRBJ2-5; 8 nucleotides agree with TRBD2. The J segment lost 5 bases and the V segment lost 6 bases, leaving 11 bases of the junction unmatched. This CDR3 comprises 15 residues. The V gene's germline CDR1 is LNHDA and CDR2 SQIVND (reference sequence). The CDR3 DNA reads as TGTGCCAGTAGCTCGAGCGGGGGCCTGGGGGAGACCCAGTACTTC. Amino acids: CASSSSGGLGETQYF.

The chain employs TRBV30 and TRBJ2-2, with TRBD2 identical over 10 bases. In germline, CDR1 is GTSNPN, CDR2 SVGIG (reference sequence). The V segment lost 5 bases and the J segment 2 bases; nucleotides outside the gene matches: 5. The CDR3 loop spans 15 amino acids. The chain's CDR3 is CAWASGGLNTGELFF. The CDR3 nucleotides are TGTGCCTGGGCTAGCGGGGGACTAAACACCGGGGAGCTGTTTTTT.

The chain uses TRBV6-6 and TRBJ2-5; a possible D gene is TRBD2 (6 bases). The CDR3 has 13 amino acids. Trimming cost V 8 bases and J 5 bases, with 15 bases left between them. Germline V gives CDR1 MNHNY, CDR2 SVGAGI (reference sequence). CDR3 amino acids: CASFRGTGETQYF. Written as DNA, the CDR3 is TGTGCCAGCTTTCGCGGGACGGGTGAGACCCAGTACTTC.

The chain recombines TRBV10-3 with TRBJ1-5; no clear D. Germline V gives CDR1 ENHRY, CDR2 SYGVKD. CDR3 size: 13 residues. Trimming removed 0 bases at V and 4 bases at J, with 4 bases between. Here the CDR3 reads CAISESQNQPQHF. DNA of the CDR3: TGTGCCATCAGTGAGTCTCAGAATCAGCCCCAGCATTTT.

The chain carries TRBV11-2 and TRBJ2-2; 8 positions match TRBD1. This CDR3 region has 15 residues. The J segment lost 6 bases and the V segment lost 5 bases, leaving 8 bases of the junction unmatched. Germline-derived CDR1 and CDR2 are SGHAT and FQNNGV. CDR3 protein: CASSPTGTGPGELFF. The CDR3 DNA reads TGTGCCAGCAGCCCAACCGGGACAGGTCCCGGGGAGCTGTTTTTT.

The rearrangement links TRBV6-2 or TRBV6-3 to TRBJ2-3; no clear D gene. The CDR3 covers 13 residues. Germline assignment: CDR1 MNHEY and CDR2 SVGEGT. V lost 3 bases and J lost 0, with 4 bases in between. CDR3: CASSYLSTDTQYF. CDR3 sequence (DNA): TGTGCCAGCAGTTATCTAAGCACAGATACGCAGTATTTT.